This T cell receptor beta chain was sequenced for a study of cytomegalovirus exposure and HLA in healthy donors. Study summary: Earlier findings included some 100 million unique TCR beta sequences obtained from approximately 170 million T cells. The study's findings and limits: Some public TCRs appeared in many individuals, while most sequences were rare. Fewer N-insertions than the roughly 600-donor mean were reportedly shown by an Asian-associated ancestry cluster in a later analysis.

Points on this clone: Its target is not known.

PCR involved 60 Vbeta and 13 Jbeta primers. Here immunoSEQ multiplex PCR was the method, and the copy in TCRdb shows in-frame clones only, minus some. The sample yields some 74,000 clones, 65% to 70% seen once. The receptor was isolated from a man in his forties or fifties in good health and CMV-seropositive. Sample: PBMCs.

CDR3 residues: CASSTTSGGAGYNEQFF. The CDR3 coding sequence is TGTGCCAGCAGCACCACTAGCGGGGGGGCAGGTTACAATGAGCAGTTCTTC. The rearrangement uses TRBV7-2 and TRBJ2-1; 13 bases match TRBD2. Looked up from germline, CDR1 is SGHTA and CDR2 is FQGNSA. The CDR3 is 17 amino acids. With 5 bases clipped from V and 4 bases from J, the junction kept 8 bases outside the gene matches. The full variable domain, rest sourced from reference TRBV7-2 and TRBJ2-1, is GAGVSQSPSNKVTEKGKDVELRCDPISGHTALYWYRQSLGQGLEFLIYFQGNSAPDKSGLPSDRFSAERTGGSVSTLTIQRTQQEDSAVYLCASSTTSGGAGYNEQFFGPGTRLTVL.